Only a few counts were recorded for the clone carrying this TCR beta chain. Its antigen is currently unknown. This specimen comes from a study of beta chain features in type 1 diabetes. Whole-study findings and limits: In type 1 diabetes patients, VDJ junctions had fewer insertions; deletions at these junctions were more frequent. Shorter TCRB CDR3s, moderately but significantly so, were found in Type 1 diabetes patients in all four CD4+ subsets. Patients' naive, central memory and regulatory TCRB repertoires appeared more alike than those of healthy donors. Whether HLA type affects TCRB rearrangement stayed undetermined in the present work.

Purities in excess of 98% were seen in all sorted populations. Expressed TCRB transcripts were sequenced after all isolated RNA was converted to cDNA. Here immunoSEQ multiplex PCR was the method, and the copy in TCRdb shows in-frame clones only, minus some. This sample yields about 660,000 clones, of which over 12% are seen a single time; 0.035% to 0.045% belongs to the top ten. CDR3 length: 16 residues. V was cut by 4 bases and J by 5 bases, with 20 bases left in between. CDR1 is SGHDT, CDR2 YYEEEE, per germline. What was sequenced was naive CD4+ T cells from blood. The chain recombines TRBV5-6 with TRBJ2-3; possibly TRBD1 for D (7 bases). This sequence originates from a man aged 18 to 30 with type 1 diabetes. CDR3 nucleotide sequence: TGTGCCAGCAGCCGGGGGACAGCGAACGATCAAGATACGCAGTATTTT. Amino acids: CASSRGTANDQDTQYF.